These 23 T cell receptor beta chains originate from one sample sequenced in a study of blood T cells in healthy people across ages (dated by TCRdb to the mid-2010s). Library creation used 5' RACE. TCRdb names Illumina HiSeq 2500 as the instrument used. A second PCR of 7 to 11 cycles was run with a J-beta primer mix and a sample-barcoded 5' primer. TCRdb took the public reads, trimmed them with fastp at Q25, ran MiXCR for clone calling and kept in-frame beta chains. CDR3 protein sequences are deduplicated, and each keeps its most common genes and DNA. In all, the sample holds hundreds of thousands of distinct CDR3 sequences, and approximately 25% of those were seen once. The ten largest account for 7.5% to 9% of the sample. This same sample was also taken into another study, of T cells of mothers and their children.

Material: blood. The receptors stem from a boy younger than 18 in good health.

This clonotype was seen at least ten times. The chain joins TRBV28 to TRBJ2-5; 14 bases match TRBD2. The J call may not be correct, given that the DNA end is closer to TRBJ2-1. Germline V gene lookup returns CDR1 MDHEN and CDR2 SYDVKM. This CDR3 spans 16 amino acids. The CDR3 region has the DNA TGTGCCAGCAGTCTTGGGACTAGCGGGGGAAGGAATGAGCAGTTCTTC. Translated, it gives CASSLGTSGGRNEQFF.

This clonotype was counted a few times. V gene TRBV6-5 combines with J gene TRBJ2-1, with D perhaps given as TRBD1 or TRBD2 (5 bases each). V lost 4 bases and J 12 bases, leaving 13 bases between the germline ends. Germline CDR1 MNHEY, CDR2 SVGAGI. This CDR3 is built from 12 residues. Here the CDR3 reads CASSSGPGVQFF. CDR3 DNA sequence: TGTGCCAGCAGTTCGGGACCCGGTGTGCAGTTCTTC.

The rearrangement joins TRBV5-1 to TRBJ2-5; 13 nucleotides agree with TRBD2. The DNA end is more similar to TRBJ2-7, so the J call may be wrong. Looked up from germline, CDR1 is SGHRS and CDR2 is YFSETQ. The CDR3 runs to 15 residues. This CDR3 is CASSRTSGSPYEQYF. The DNA of the CDR3 is TGCGCCAGCAGCCGGACTAGCGGGAGTCCCTACGAGCAGTACTTC.

This clonotype was counted at least ten times. CDR3 residues: CASSQDRHSSYNEQFF. The CDR3 DNA reads TGCGCCAGCAGCCAAGATCGGCACTCTTCCTACAATGAGCAGTTCTTC. V is TRBV4-3 and J is TRBJ2-1, with D unclear. CDR1 is LGHNA and CDR2 is YSLEER in the germline V gene. This CDR3 has 16 residues. Trimming removed 0 bases at V and 1 base at J, with 10 bases between.

The rearrangement joins TRBV18 to TRBJ1-2, with D perhaps matching TRBD1 (6 bases). Trimming took 3 bases from V and 3 from J, leaving 14 bases between them. Germline V lookup: CDR1 KGHSH, CDR2 LQKENI. The CDR3 is 15 residues long. CDR3 sequence: CASSPQGSPDYGYTF. In nucleotides, the CDR3 is TGTGCCAGCTCACCTCAGGGGAGTCCGGACTATGGCTACACCTTC.

This clonotype showed up just a few times. This rearrangement joins TRBV6-1 to TRBJ2-5, with 10 bases that match TRBD1. CDR3 length: 15 residues. Germline V lookup: CDR1 MNHNS, CDR2 SASEGT. The J segment lost 4 bases and the V segment lost 6 bases, leaving 8 bases of the junction unmatched. CDR3 bases: TGTGCCAGCAGCATCCGGGACAGGGGAGGAGAGACCCAGTACTTC. The encoded protein is CASSIRDRGGETQYF.

This clonotype was seen a handful of times. This rearrangement joins TRBV29-1 to TRBJ2-1; 8 bases fit TRBD2. CDR1 is SQVTM, CDR2 ANQGSEA, per germline. Trimming took 3 bases from V and 9 from J; bases not matched to a gene: 7. The CDR3 extends over 13 amino acids. The CDR3 coding sequence is TGCAGCGTTGAGAGCGGGGGAAATGTTGAGCAGTTCTTC. Its protein is CSVESGGNVEQFF.

In regard to this clonotype: A junction boundary mismatches the germline segment, possibly from a read error. The J gene is TRBJ2-5, the V gene TRBV7-7, with 9 nucleotides matching TRBD2. The CDR3 length is 17 residues. Per the germline V gene, CDR1 is SSHAT and CDR2 is FNYEAQ (reference sequence). The CDR3 is CASSLNAGGPFRETQYF. CDR3 DNA: TGTGCTAGCAGCTTAAACGCGGGAGGGCCATTCCGGGAGACCCAGTACTTC. The full variable domain, completed using reference TRBV7-7 and TRBJ2-5, is GAGVSQSPRYKVTKRGQDVTLRCDPISSHATLYWYQQALGQGPEFLTYFNYEAQPDKSGLPSDRFSAERPEGSISTLTIQRTEQRDSAMYRCASSLNAGGPFRETQYFGPGTRLLVL.

J is TRBJ2-7 and V is TRBV6-5; TRBD1 aligns across 9 bases. With V trimmed by 5 bases and J by 5 bases, 7 bases remained unmatched. The CDR3 extends over 14 amino acids. Per germline, CDR1 MNHEY and CDR2 SVGAGI. The chain's CDR3 is CASSAQGALDEQYF. The CDR3 DNA reads TGTGCCAGCAGTGCACAGGGGGCGCTGGACGAGCAGTACTTC.

This clonotype was recorded a few times. The V call is TRBV28, the J call TRBJ2-7; 10 bases are a match to TRBD1. The germline V gene has CDR1 MDHEN and CDR2 SYDVKM. This CDR3 has 13 amino acids. The junction had 1 base not matched to a gene; V was cut back by 6 bases and J by 2 bases. CDR3 in DNA: TGTGCCAGCAGGGGACAGGGGACCTACGAGCAGTACTTC. Translated: CASRGQGTYEQYF.

The chain employs TRBV20-1 and TRBJ2-7; the D is unclear. Trimming left V 1 base short and J 8 bases short, with 12 bases between. The CDR3 totals 12 residues. Germline lookup yields CDR1 DFQATT and CDR2 SNEGSKA (reference sequence). The CDR3 sequence is CSARAVSSKQYF. CDR3 nucleotides: TGCAGTGCTAGAGCGGTCAGTTCCAAGCAGTACTTC.

This clonotype was seen a handful of times. The gene calls are TRBV14 and TRBJ2-3, with 13 bases fitting TRBD2. This CDR3 is 21 amino acids long. The junction had 15 bases not matched to a gene; V was cut back by 3 bases and J by 0 bases. Germline values: CDR1 SGHDN, CDR2 FVKESK. CDR3 in amino acids: CASSHPDRLAGGSLSTDTQYF. In DNA, the CDR3 is TGTGCCAGCAGCCATCCCGATCGACTAGCGGGGGGATCCCTTAGCACAGATACGCAGTATTTT.

CDR3 nucleotide sequence: TGTGCCAGCGCCCCGGGACTTACCTGGGTAGGCTACGAGCAGTACTTC. Amino acid sequence: CASAPGLTWVGYEQYF. V and J are TRBV6-1 and TRBJ2-7; D possibly corresponds to TRBD2 (6 bases). Germline CDR1 MNHNS, CDR2 SASEGT. V lost 8 bases and J 3 bases, leaving 23 bases between the germline ends. This CDR3 region has 16 residues.

This clonotype appeared a few times. J is TRBJ2-5 and V is TRBV10-3; D assignment may be TRBD1 or TRBD2 (6 bases each). This CDR3 has 15 amino acids. From germline, CDR1 is ENHRY and CDR2 SYGVKD. The ends were cut back, 8 bases at V and 5 bases at J, with 21 bases in the middle. CDR3 region: CAIGIGPGAPETQYF. The DNA of the CDR3 is TGTGCCATCGGAATAGGCCCGGGGGCGCCGGAGACCCAGTACTTC.

The genes are TRBV9 and TRBJ2-6, with D tentatively TRBD2 (5 bases). The CDR3 loop spans 16 amino acids. V was cut by 2 bases and J by 1 base, with 10 bases left in between. Germline V gives CDR1 SGDLS, CDR2 YYNGEE. CDR3 region: CASSVGLPSGANVLTF. Written as DNA, the CDR3 is TGTGCCAGCAGCGTTGGACTGCCGTCTGGGGCCAACGTCCTGACTTTC.

This chain joins TRBV10-3 and TRBJ2-3; unclear D gene. With 0 bases removed from V and 4 bases from J, the gap between germline ends came to 8 bases. The CDR3 sequence is 14 residues long. CDR1 and CDR2 from the germline V gene are ENHRY and SYGVKD. CDR3 protein: CAISESWAADTQYF. The DNA for the CDR3 is TGTGCCATCAGTGAGTCTTGGGCAGCAGATACGCAGTATTTT.

This clonotype has just one count. The conserved phenylalanine or tryptophan is not found at the CDR3 terminus, so this likely reflects a read error. The CDR3: CSTAWTGGDGYTL. Here the CDR3 DNA reads TGCAGCACGGCCTGGACAGGGGGCGATGGCTACACCTTA. The chain combines TRBV29-1 with TRBJ1-2, with 11 bases fitting TRBD1. Trimming took 8 bases from V and 6 from J; bases not matched to a gene: 8. The CDR3 contains 13 residues. CDR1 and CDR2 from the germline V gene are SQVTM and ANQGSEA.

This clonotype was detected only a few times. Written as DNA, the CDR3 is TGTGCCAGCAGCTTAAGGACTAGCGGCCTCACAGATACGCAGTATTTT. Protein sequence: CASSLRTSGLTDTQYF. V usage is TRBV7-9 and J usage is TRBJ2-3; 10 bases fit TRBD2. Trimming removed 2 bases from V and 2 bases from J; junction bases left unmatched: 4. The CDR3 runs to 16 residues. Germline V CDR1 and CDR2: SEHNR, FQNEAQ (reference sequence).

The CDR3 spells CASSQDGRKGSYGYTF. Here the CDR3 DNA reads TGTGCCAGCAGCCAAGATGGGAGGAAAGGGAGCTATGGCTACACCTTC. The V gene is TRBV14, the J gene TRBJ1-2; D gene ambiguous. This CDR3 comprises 16 residues. Per the germline V gene, CDR1 is SGHDN and CDR2 is FVKESK. Trimming shortened V by 0 bases and J by 4 bases, and 15 bases separated the two germline ends. The full variable domain, completed using reference TRBV14 and TRBJ1-2, is EAGVTQFPSHSVIEKGQTVTLRCDPISGHDNLYWYRRVMGKEIKFLLHFVKESKQDESGMPNNRFLAERTGGTYSTLKVQPAELEDSGVYFCASSQDGRKGSYGYTFGSGTRLTVV.

The chain recombines TRBV20-1 with TRBJ2-1, with 9 bases aligning to TRBD1. CDR3 length equals 11 residues. Germline loops: CDR1 DFQATT, CDR2 SNEGSKA (reference sequence). V was pared by 6 bases and J by 14 bases, with 8 bases of the junction left unmatched. For the CDR3, the DNA is TGCAGTGCCACCACCCGGGACAGGGAGTTCTTC. Its protein is CSATTRDREFF.

This clonotype was seen more than once but under ten times. The genes are TRBV7-9 and TRBJ2-7; a possible D gene is TRBD1 (6 bases). V was cut by 5 bases and J by 4 bases, with 15 bases left in between. CDR3 length: 14 residues. Per germline, CDR1 SEHNR and CDR2 FQNEAQ (reference sequence). CDR3: CASSLRDNLYEQYF. The DNA for the CDR3 is TGTGCCAGCAGCCTCCGGGACAACCTGTACGAGCAGTACTTC.

This clonotype was seen more than once but under ten times. V gene TRBV13 combines with J gene TRBJ1-5; TRBD1 aligns across 8 bases. This CDR3 comprises 15 residues. Trimming took 0 bases from V and 6 from J; bases not matched to a gene: 4. Germline CDR1 and CDR2: PRHDT and FYEKMQ (reference sequence). CDR3 in amino acids: CASSLGTGDTQPQHF. The CDR3 bases are TGTGCCAGCAGCTTAGGGACAGGGGATACTCAGCCCCAGCATTTT. The full variable domain, rest sourced from reference TRBV13 and TRBJ1-5, is AAGVIQSPRHLIKEKRETATLKCYPIPRHDTVYWYQQGPGQDPQFLISFYEKMQSDKGSIPDRFSAQQFSDYHSELNMSSLELGDSALYFCASSLGTGDTQPQHFGDGTRLSIL.

J is TRBJ1-2 and V is TRBV6-1; D gene uncertain. The CDR3 has 13 amino acids. V lost 7 bases, J lost 6 bases, and 15 bases lay in between. Germline CDR1 MNHNS, CDR2 SASEGT. In DNA form, the CDR3 reads TGTGCCAGCACCTCCCTAGGGTTAGATGGCTACACCTTC. Translating it yields CASTSLGLDGYTF.